One T cell receptor (beta chain) is described in this entry. The entry originates in a study of response to subunit inactivated influenza vaccine. TCRdb reprocessed the RT-PCR reads via MiXCR and lists one record per CDR3 protein. The sample carries approximately 300,000 distinct CDR3 sequences, about 20% recorded once. Trimming removed 3 bases from V and 3 bases from J; junction bases left unmatched: 10. Germline CDR1 is SEHNR and CDR2 is FQNEAQ (reference sequence). The CDR3 totals 16 residues. The TCR originated in a man between 50 and 69 years old who received an inactivated influenza vaccine. V is TRBV7-9 and J is TRBJ2-7; 8 bases are shared with TRBD2. Sample: PBMCs from blood, taken approximately 20 months after vaccination. CDR3 amino acids: CASSFGLAGPSYEQYF. The DNA of the CDR3 is TGTGCCAGCAGCTTCGGGTTAGCGGGACCTAGCTACGAGCAGTACTTC. The entire variable domain, with the rest obtained from reference TRBV7-9 and TRBJ2-7, is as follows: DTGVSQNPRHKITKRGQNVTFRCDPISEHNRLYWYRQTLGQGPEFLTYFQNEAQLEKSRLLSDRFSAERPKGSFSTLEIQRTEQGDSAMYLCASSFGLAGPSYEQYFGPGTRLTVT.